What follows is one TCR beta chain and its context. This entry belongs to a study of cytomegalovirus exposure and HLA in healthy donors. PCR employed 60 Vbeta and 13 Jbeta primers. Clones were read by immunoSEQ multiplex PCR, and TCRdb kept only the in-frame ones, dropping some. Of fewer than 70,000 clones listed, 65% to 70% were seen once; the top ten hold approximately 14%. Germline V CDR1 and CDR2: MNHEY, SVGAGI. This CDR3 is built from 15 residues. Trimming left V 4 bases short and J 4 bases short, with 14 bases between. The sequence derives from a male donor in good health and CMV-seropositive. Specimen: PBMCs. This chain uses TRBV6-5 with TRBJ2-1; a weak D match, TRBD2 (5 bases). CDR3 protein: CASSSRAPLYNEQFF. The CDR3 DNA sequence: TGTGCCAGCAGTTCGAGGGCCCCGCTGTACAATGAGCAGTTCTTC.